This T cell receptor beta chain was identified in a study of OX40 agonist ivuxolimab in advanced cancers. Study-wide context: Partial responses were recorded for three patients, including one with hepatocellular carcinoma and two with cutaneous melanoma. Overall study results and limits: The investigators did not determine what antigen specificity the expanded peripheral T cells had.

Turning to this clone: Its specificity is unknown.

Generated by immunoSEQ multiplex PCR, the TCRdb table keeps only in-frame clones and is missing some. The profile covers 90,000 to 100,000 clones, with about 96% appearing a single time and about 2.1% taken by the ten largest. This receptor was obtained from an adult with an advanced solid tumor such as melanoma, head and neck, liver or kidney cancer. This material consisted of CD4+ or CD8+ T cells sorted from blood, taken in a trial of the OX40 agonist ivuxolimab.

The CDR3 protein is CASSTEAKNIQYF. Here the CDR3 DNA reads TGTGCCAGCAGTACAGAAGCCAAAAACATTCAGTACTTC. The J gene is TRBJ2-4, the V gene TRBV6-6, with unresolved D. The ends were cut back, 5 bases at V and 0 bases at J, with 5 bases in the middle. Germline V gives CDR1 MNHNY, CDR2 SVGAGI (reference sequence). CDR3 length: 13 amino acids.